This T cell receptor beta chain was retrieved from a study of OX40 agonist ivuxolimab in advanced cancers. Notes on the research overall: Ivuxolimab was an agonistic, fully human IgG2 monoclonal antibody directed against OX40 (CD134), a costimulatory receptor. A male proportion of about 79% and a mean age of 60 years, ranging from 23 to 79, were recorded for the dose-escalation cohort. Patients were allowed to have had prior anti-PD-1, anti-PD-L1 or anti-CTLA-4 therapy, and roughly 40% of the dose-escalation patients had been treated with checkpoint inhibitors. The paper reports the monotherapy dose-escalation portion (N of about 47 patients) of the phase I ivuxolimab trial. Intravenous ivuxolimab was administered to patients every 2 weeks at six dose levels: 0.01, 0.1, 0.3, 1.5, 3 and 10 mg/kg. The purpose of peripheral TCRbeta sequencing was to test whether ivuxolimab changed TCR sequence diversity and led to clonal T-cell expansion. Three dose-escalation patients achieved partial responses, one with hepatocellular carcinoma and two with cutaneous melanoma. Of the roughly 51 patients in dose escalation, 19 had hepatocellular carcinoma, some 15 had melanoma, 9 had renal cell carcinoma and 9 had head and neck cancer.

Genomic DNA was isolated from the sorted cells so that the TCRbeta CDR3 region could be sequenced. The immunoSEQ Assay was used to sequence the TCRbeta CDR3 regions. The table comes from immuneACCESS by way of TCRdb, which keeps in-frame sequences with V and J called. Part of the clones is missing from these tables; in studies checked, under half for an unresolved V gene and the rest for unknown reasons. Recorded for this sample are over 95,000 clones; roughly 90% of them occurred a single time. Just under 0.8% of the sample is in the top ten clones. The trial excluded patients who had a history of autoimmune disease or were on systemic immunosuppression. Peripheral blood for TCR sequencing was drawn from every dose cohort at baseline, at cycle 4 day 1 and at cycle 7 day 1. The samples were taken from a phase I, first-in-human, multicenter, open-label dose-escalation trial of ivuxolimab. Adults with locally advanced or metastatic melanoma, renal cell carcinoma, hepatocellular carcinoma or head and neck squamous cell carcinoma were enrolled in the trial. Before TCR sequencing, CD4+ and CD8+ T cells were separately sorted from peripheral blood.

Per the germline V gene (reference sequence), SSHAT is the CDR1 and FNYEAQ is the CDR2. The V end gives up 5 bases and the J end 4 bases, leaving 8 bases in the junction not matched to a gene. Counted from cysteine to phenylalanine, this CDR3 has 15 amino acids. The entry retains the CDR3 DNA only, 45 bases that are in frame from base 1. This clone was found once. The specificity of this receptor is unknown. No clone much larger than this one lies a single base away; base qualities are absent. The research as a whole found: Low levels of normalized T-cell clonal expansion were also seen in some patients who did not respond. On average, CD8+ T cells showed more expanded clones than CD4+ T cells after ivuxolimab. At doses of 0.1 to 3.0 mg/kg, clonal expansion of both CD4+ and CD8+ T cells in blood was seen between baseline and week 6. The antigen specificity of the clonally expanded peripheral T cells was not determined. In partial responders in the 0.1-3.0 mg/kg groups, normalized peripheral clonal expansion was found to be among the lowest, especially among CD8+ T cells.

Recombination joined TRBV7-7 with TRBJ2-5, and TRBD2 aligns with 9 junction nucleotides. This sample comprised CD4+ or CD8+ T cells sorted from blood, obtained in a trial of the OX40 agonist ivuxolimab. The TCR comes from an adult with an advanced solid tumor such as melanoma, head and neck, liver or kidney cancer. The sequence in DNA is TGTGCCAGCAGCCCTACTAGCGGGCGTGTAGAGACCCAGTACTTC. It specifies CASSPTSGRVETQYF.